This is a list of T cell receptor beta chains from one sample in a study of shared clonotypes between healthy human individuals. Using immunoSEQ multiplex PCR, the repertoire was profiled, and TCRdb retains in-frame clones only, with some absent. The table includes millions of clones, just over 90% detected once. The sample comprised naive CD8+ T cells from PBMCs. Source of these receptors: a man aged 18 to 30 in good health. Some clones in this sample may be carry-over from other donors' samples. CDR3s include the opening cysteine and the closing phenylalanine or tryptophan. The order of the fields is V gene, J gene, clone size, D gene, CDR3 length, CDR3 DNA, CDR3 protein. D genes are given only for firm matches. Where a row states a size, it is once, few, many or the class of an expanded clone; other rows omit it.

>TRBV7-9|TRBJ2-7|NA|NA|12
TGTGCCAGCAGCTCCAACCCCTACGAGCAGTACTTC
CASSSNPYEQYF
>TRBV7-9|TRBJ1-3|NA|TRBD1|16
TGTGCCAGCAGCTCCTCCCCGACAGGGGCTGGAAACACCATATATTTT
CASSSSPTGAGNTIYF
>TRBV11-2|TRBJ2-1|NA|NA|16
TGTGCCAGCACCGGTTTAGGCCAGGATTCCTACAATGAGCAGTTCTTC
CASTGLGQDSYNEQFF
>TRBV6-5|TRBJ2-3|NA|NA|15
TGTGCCAGCAGTACTACTCCCAACGCCGCGCTGGGGCAGTATTTT
CASSTTPNAALGQYF
>TRBV19|TRBJ2-7|NA|NA|14
TGTGCCAGTAGTATGGTCCAGGGATGGAGCGAGCAGTACTTC
CASSMVQGWSEQYF
>TRBV5-6|TRBJ2-1|few|NA|13
TGTGCCAGCAGCTTGGAACTCTACAATGAGCAGTTCTTC
CASSLELYNEQFF
>TRBV9|TRBJ2-7|NA|NA|13
TGTGCCAGCAGCGTAGGCTGGAATCACGAGCAGTACTTC
CASSVGWNHEQYF
>TRBV27|TRBJ2-3|NA|NA|16
TGTGCCAGCAGTTCTCTTCAACCCAGGGATTTAGATACGCAGTATTTT
CASSSLQPRDLDTQYF
>TRBV28|TRBJ2-1|NA|NA|15
TGTGCCAGCAGTTTTTGGGGGGGCGCCTACAATGAGCAGTTCTTC
CASSFWGGAYNEQFF
>TRBV5-1|TRBJ1-1|NA|NA|15
TGCGCCAGCAGCTTGGATGACATGGGTTACGCTGAAGCTTTCTTT
CASSLDDMGYAEAFF
>TRBV28|TRBJ2-2|NA|NA|14
TGTGCCAGCAGGGACAGAGGGAACACCGGGGAGCTGTTTTTT
CASRDRGNTGELFF
>TRBV10-1|TRBJ2-2|NA|NA|17
TGCGCCAGCAGTGAGTCGAATTGGGGGGCATACACCGGGGAGCTGTTTTTT
CASSESNWGAYTGELFF
>TRBV7-9|TRBJ1-2|NA|NA|17
TGTGCCAGCAGCTTACCCCCCAGGATCCCGTTAACCTATGGCTACACCTTC
CASSLPPRIPLTYGYTF
>TRBV27|TRBJ2-7|NA|NA|17
TGTGCCAGCAGTTTACCCCGGTTGGGTGGCACTGTTGAGGAGCAGTACTTC
CASSLPRLGGTVEEQYF
>TRBV27|TRBJ2-1|NA|NA|15
TGTGCCAGCAGCCGAGGACACACGGCCCTCGTTGAGCAGTTCTTC
CASSRGHTALVEQFF
>TRBV5-8|TRBJ1-5|NA|NA|15
TGTGCCAGCAGCTTGGGCCAGTTTAGCAATCAGCCCCAGCATTTT
CASSLGQFSNQPQHF